This entry concerns a single TCR beta chain. Its antigen is not identified. This entry comes from a study of memory CD4+ T cells and cytomegalovirus serostatus. The V gene end was trimmed by 6 bases and the J gene end by 7 bases; junction bases not matched to a gene: 10. Germline CDR1 SNHLY, CDR2 FYNNEI. The CDR3 has 15 residues. The repertoire was sequenced with immunoSEQ multiplex PCR; TCRdb's copy has only in-frame clones and lacks some. The table records about 60,000 clones, over 60% of them present only once. Single viable CD3+CD4+CD8-CD45RO+ cells were sorted as the memory CD4+ T cells. Donors' CMV status reflects serum IgG against pp150, pp28, p38, p52. Total CD4+ T cells were enriched by CD4 positive selection. Whole-study results and caveats: About 40% of the roughly 150 known CMV-associated TCRbeta sequences appeared in CD4+ memory.

Sequencing was performed on memory CD4+ T cells from blood. The genes are TRBV2 and TRBJ2-2, with TRBD2 matching 8 bases. This receptor was taken from an adult in good health and CMV-seronegative. The CDR3 nucleotides read TGTGCCAGCAGCCGAGGCACTAGCGGTATCGGGGAGCTGTTTTTT. Encoded protein: CASSRGTSGIGELFF. Together with reference TRBV2 and TRBJ2-2, the CDR3 gives the full variable domain: EPEVTQTPSHQVTQMGQEVILRCVPISNHLYFYWYRQILGQKVEFLVSFYNNEISEKSEIFDDQFSVERPDGSNFTLKIRSTKLEDSAMYFCASSRGTSGIGELFFGEGSRLTVL.